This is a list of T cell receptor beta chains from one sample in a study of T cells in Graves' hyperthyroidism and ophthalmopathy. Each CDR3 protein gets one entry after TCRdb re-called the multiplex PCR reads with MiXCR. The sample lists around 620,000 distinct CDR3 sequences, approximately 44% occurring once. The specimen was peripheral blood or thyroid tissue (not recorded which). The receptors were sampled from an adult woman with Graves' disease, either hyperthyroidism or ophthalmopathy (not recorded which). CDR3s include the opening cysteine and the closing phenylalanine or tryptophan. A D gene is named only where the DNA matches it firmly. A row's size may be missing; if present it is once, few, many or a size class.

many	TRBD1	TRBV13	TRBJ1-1	TGTGCCAGCAGCTTAGGGACAGGGTGGAACACTGAAGCTTTCTTT	CASSLGTGWNTEAFF
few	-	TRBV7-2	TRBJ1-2	TGTGCCAGCAGCTTAGTCAGTCCTCGGGGTGGCTACACCTTC	CASSLVSPRGGYTF
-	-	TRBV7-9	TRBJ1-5	-	CASSFYICSASSAELHSNHPQHF
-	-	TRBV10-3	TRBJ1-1	TGTGCCATCAGGGACTCAGGCTTCATGGGCGCTGAAGCTTTCTTT	CAIRDSGFMGAEAFF
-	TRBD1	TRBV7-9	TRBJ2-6	TGTGCCAGCAGCTTAGCGGGACAGGGGGCATCTGGGGCCAACGTCCTGACTTTC	CASSLAGQGASGANVLTF
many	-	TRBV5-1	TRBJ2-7	TGCGCCAGCAGCTTGGCGGACAACTACGAGCAGTACTTC	CASSLADNYEQYF
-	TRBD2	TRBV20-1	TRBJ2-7	TGCAGTGCCGGGAGACCTAGCGGGAGTCTCCACGAGCAGTACTTC	CSAGRPSGSLHEQYF
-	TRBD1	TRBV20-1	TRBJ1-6	TGCAGTGCTAGTATGGGACAGGGTAATTCACCCCTCCACTTT	CSASMGQGNSPLHF
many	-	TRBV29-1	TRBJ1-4	TGCAGCGTTTTTAGCCAGGGTTGGGAAAAACTGTTTTTT	CSVFSQGWEKLFF
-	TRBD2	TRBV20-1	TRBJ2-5	TGCAGTGCTACGCTCTTACCGACTAGCGGGAGGTTGCGGACCCAGTACTTC	CSATLLPTSGRLRTQYF
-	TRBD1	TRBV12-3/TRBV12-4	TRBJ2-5	TGTGCCAGCAGTTTTCCGGGACAGGGGGTCCGGGAGACCCAGTACTTC	CASSFPGQGVRETQYF
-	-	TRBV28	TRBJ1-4	TGTGCCAGCAGTTCCCGGGCCTATAATGAAAAACTGTTTTTT	CASSSRAYNEKLFF
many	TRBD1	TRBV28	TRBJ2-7	TGTGCCAGCAGTCCGTCGGGACAGGGTAGGGTCGAGCAGTACTTC	CASSPSGQGRVEQYF
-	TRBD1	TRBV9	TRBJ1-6	TGTGCCAGCAAGTGGGGGAGGGACAGCTATAATTCACCCCTCCACTTT	CASKWGRDSYNSPLHF
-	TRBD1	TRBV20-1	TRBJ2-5	TGCAGTGCGTGGGACAGGGGGTACCAAGAGACCCAGTACTTC	CSAWDRGYQETQYF
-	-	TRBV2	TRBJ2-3	TGTGCCAGCAGTGAAATTTGGGGTACGCAGTATTTT	CASSEIWGTQYF
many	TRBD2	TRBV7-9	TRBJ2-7	TGTGCCAGCAGCCCTCTGGGTGCGGGAGTCGGCGAGCAGTACTTC	CASSPLGAGVGEQYF
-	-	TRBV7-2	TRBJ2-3	TGTGCCAGCAGCTTTTCCCACATCGAAGATACGCAGTATTTT	CASSFSHIEDTQYF
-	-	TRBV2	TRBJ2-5	TGTGCCAGCAGTGTGTATAAAGGGGGAGAGACCCAGTACTTC	CASSVYKGGETQYF
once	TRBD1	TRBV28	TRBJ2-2	TGTGCCAGCAGTTCAAACAGGGGTACGGACACCGGGGAGCTGTTTTTT	CASSSNRGTDTGELFF
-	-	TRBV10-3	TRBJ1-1	TGTGCCATCAGTTACGTACCTTGGGTTGAAGCTTTCTTT	CAISYVPWVEAFF
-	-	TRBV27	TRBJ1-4	TGTGCCAGCAGTTTGTGGGGCCAGTTGGGTGGGGGTGAAAAACTGTTTTTT	CASSLWGQLGGGEKLFF
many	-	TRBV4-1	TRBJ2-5	TGCGCCAGCAGCCGAGGACAGACAAAAGAGACCCAGTACTTC	CASSRGQTKETQYF
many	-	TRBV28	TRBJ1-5	TGTGCCAGCAGCCCCCCCGGGAGAGCCCAGCATTTT	CASSPPGRAQHF
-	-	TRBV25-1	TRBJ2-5	TGTGCCAGCCGGATGACAATATGGGTTCGCGAGACCCAGCACTTC	CASRMTIWVRETQHF
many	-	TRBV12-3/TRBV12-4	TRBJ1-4	TGTGCCAGCAGGACACTACCAAAGGAAGAAAAACTGTTTTTT	CASRTLPKEEKLFF
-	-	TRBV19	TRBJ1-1	TGTGCCAGTAAGAACGGACCAATGAACACTGAAGCTTTCTTT	CASKNGPMNTEAFF
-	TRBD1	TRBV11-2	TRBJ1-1	TGTGCCAGCAGCCGAATACAGGGGCGGAACACTGAAGCTTTCTTT	CASSRIQGRNTEAFF
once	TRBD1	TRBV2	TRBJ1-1	TGTGCCAGCGGCGGACAGGGGGCCACTGAAGCTTTCTTT	CASGGQGATEAFF
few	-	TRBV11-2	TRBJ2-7	TGTGCCAGCAGCCCGAACTCATGCGAGCAGTACTTC	CASSPNSCEQYF
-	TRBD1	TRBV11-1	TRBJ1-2	TGTGCCAGCAGCGACGGGACAGGGGGGGATGGCTACACCTTC	CASSDGTGGDGYTF
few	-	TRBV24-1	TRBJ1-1	TGTGCCACCAGTGCTCCGGGCTCGGGAACTGAAGCTTTCTTT	CATSAPGSGTEAFF
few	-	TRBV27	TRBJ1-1	TGTGCCAGCAGTTCGCGGGTTGAAGCTTTCTTT	CASSSRVEAFF
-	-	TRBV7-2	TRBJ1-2	TGTGCCAGCAGCTTAGGGCCTTCCTCCGCGTATGGCTACACCTTC	CASSLGPSSAYGYTF
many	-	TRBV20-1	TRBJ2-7	TGCAGTGCCGCACTGACTGGTACGCGACCTTGGGACGAGCAGTACTTC	CSAALTGTRPWDEQYF
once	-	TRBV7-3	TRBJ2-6	TGTGCCAGCAGCTTGCGACAGGTTGGGGCCAACGTCCTGACTTTC	CASSLRQVGANVLTF
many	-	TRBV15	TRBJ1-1	TGTGCCACCAGCAATCCCTCTCAGGGGTTTAGGGCTTTCTTT	CATSNPSQGFRAFF
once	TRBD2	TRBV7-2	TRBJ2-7	TGTGCCAGCAGCTGGACTAGCGGGCTTCACTACGAGCAGTACTTC	CASSWTSGLHYEQYF
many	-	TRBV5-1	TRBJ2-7	TGCGCCAGCAGCCCCCCGACAGGTTTCGAGCAGTACTTC	CASSPPTGFEQYF
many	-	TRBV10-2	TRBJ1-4	TGCGCCAGCAGCCACCGGGAATCCGAAAAACTGTTTTTT	CASSHRESEKLFF